This T cell receptor (beta chain) was captured by sequencing in a study of graft-versus-host responses after intestinal transplantation. At the level of the study: Transplant recipients had multivisceral, liver-intestinal, or isolated intestinal grafts. Study-level results: Circulating GvH clone levels at their peak were associated with HvG declines (early post-transplant).

The junction had 17 bases not matched to a gene; V was cut back by 4 bases and J by 5 bases. The CDR3 is 17 residues long. Looked up from germline, CDR1 is SGHDT and CDR2 is YYEEEE. Researchers placed about 200,000 CFSE-labeled responder cells in culture with about 200,000 irradiated, violet-dye-labeled stimulator cells. The repertoire was sequenced with immunoSEQ multiplex PCR; TCRdb's copy has only in-frame clones and lacks some. The sample yields fewer than 25,000 clones, about 45% seen once. This receptor was taken from a human patient who was an organ donor for intestinal transplantation. This chain links TRBV5-6 with TRBJ2-5; TRBD1 agrees at 7 bases. The sample in question was alloreactive CD8+ T cells from a mixed lymphocyte reaction culture, obtained before transplantation. Subset: CFSE-low proliferating T cells sorted from roughly six-day pre-transplant mixed lymphocyte reaction (GvH or HvG direction). CDR3 region: CASSPKRATGWGETQYF. CDR3 coding DNA: TGTGCCAGCAGCCCGAAAAGGGCGACAGGGTGGGGGGAGACCCAGTACTTC. The variable domain in full, completed from reference TRBV5-6 and TRBJ2-5, reads DAGVTQSPTHLIKTRGQQVTLRCSPKSGHDTVSWYQQALGQGPQFIFQYYEEEERQRGNFPDRFSGHQFPNYSSELNVNALLLGDSALYLCASSPKRATGWGETQYFGPGTRLLVL.